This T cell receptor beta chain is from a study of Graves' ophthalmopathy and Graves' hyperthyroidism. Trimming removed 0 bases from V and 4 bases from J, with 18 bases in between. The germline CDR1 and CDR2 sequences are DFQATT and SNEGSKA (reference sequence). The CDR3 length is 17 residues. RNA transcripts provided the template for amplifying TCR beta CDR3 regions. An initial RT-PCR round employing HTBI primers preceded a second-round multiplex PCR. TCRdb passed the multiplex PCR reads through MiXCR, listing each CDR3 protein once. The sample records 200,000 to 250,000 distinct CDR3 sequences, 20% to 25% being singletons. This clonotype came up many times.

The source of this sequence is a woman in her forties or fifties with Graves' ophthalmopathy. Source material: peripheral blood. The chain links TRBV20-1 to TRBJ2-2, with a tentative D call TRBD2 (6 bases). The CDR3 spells CSARDQKEGASTGELFF. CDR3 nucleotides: TGCAGTGCTAGAGATCAAAAGGAGGGAGCAAGCACCGGGGAGCTGTTTTTT.